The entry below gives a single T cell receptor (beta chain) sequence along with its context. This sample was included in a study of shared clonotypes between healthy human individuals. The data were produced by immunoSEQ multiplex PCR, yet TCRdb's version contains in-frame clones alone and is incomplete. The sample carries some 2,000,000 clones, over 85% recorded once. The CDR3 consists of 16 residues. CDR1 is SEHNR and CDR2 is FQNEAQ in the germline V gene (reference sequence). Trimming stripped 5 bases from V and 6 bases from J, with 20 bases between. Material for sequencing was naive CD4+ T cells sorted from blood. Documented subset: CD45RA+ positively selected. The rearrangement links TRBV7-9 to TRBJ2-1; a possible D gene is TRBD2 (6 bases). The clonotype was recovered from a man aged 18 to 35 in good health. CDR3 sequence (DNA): TGTGCCAGCAGCCCTTGGGGGGACCCTGCGGGCAATGAGCAGTTCTTC. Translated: CASSPWGDPAGNEQFF. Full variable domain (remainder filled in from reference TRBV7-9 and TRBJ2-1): DTGVSQNPRHKITKRGQNVTFRCDPISEHNRLYWYRQTLGQGPEFLTYFQNEAQLEKSRLLSDRFSAERPKGSFSTLEIQRTEQGDSAMYLCASSPWGDPAGNEQFFGPGTRLTVL.